This T cell receptor beta chain was identified during a study of blood T cell repertoires in COVID-19 (dated by TCRdb to about 2020). Concerning the study at large: Collaborator samples came from the United States, Italy and Spain and covered acute and convalescent phases of COVID-19. The prospective study material was composed of cDNA or gDNA derived from T cells, B-cell-depleted T cells, or PBMCs. Subjects who had been exposed to COVID-19, were actively infected with it, or had recovered from it provided the deeply sampled blood TCRbeta repertoires that made up the dataset. The repertoires were made available in a free public database intended to serve as a resource for research on the immune response to SARS-CoV-2. The samples were drawn from two sources: the first 160 participants of the ongoing ImmuneRACE study, and 1,200 or so subjects contributed by 6 global collaborators. The sample metadata nearly always contained a de-identified subject ID, COVID-19 status, age in years and sex. Where available, HLA class I and class II types were obtained from metadata supplied by the sample provider rather than from assay-based typing. Study-wide conclusions, independent of this receptor: The amount of clinical and demographic metadata varied by source and participant and was provided uncurated.

Each collaborating institution followed its own protocols to collect whole blood in K2EDTA tubes. Collaborator samples were shipped for TCRbeta analysis as frozen whole blood, isolated PBMCs, or DNA extracted from either sample type. Of note for this clone: Its antigen remains undetermined. A read error may account for a junction end that differs from germline.

The germline V gene specifies SGDLS as CDR1 and YYNGEE as CDR2. The CDR3, from cysteine to phenylalanine, totals 14 residues. Here the CDR3 DNA is all that survives: 42 bases in frame from base 1. TCRbeta CDR3 regions were amplified from genomic DNA by means of the immunoSEQ Assay, a bias-controlled multiplex PCR. The original pipeline was this. Within the assay, amplification of reference gene primers was used to estimate how many nucleated cells each sample contained. Sequence reads were collapsed and filtered to measure the absolute abundance of every unique TCRbeta CDR3 rearrangement. Productive Simpson clonality was computed per sample as the square root of Simpson's diversity index over productive rearrangements. The immuneACCESS repertoire file appears here via TCRdb, limited to in-frame rearrangements. These files lack a portion of the clones; in checked studies, under half of the deficit traces to unresolved V genes, and the cause of the others is not known. From that table come the V and J calls and clone size; the DNA was used to work out D and trimming. Counted in this sample were fewer than 250,000 clones; about 83% of them appeared once. The top ten clones comprise roughly 7.6% of the sample.

The material sequenced was peripheral blood. The chain links TRBV9 with TRBJ1-2; the D gene is possibly TRBD1, with 5 bases matching. The TCR was taken from a woman aged 45-65 years with active or convalescent COVID-19. In nucleotides, the sequence is TGTGCCAGCACTAGGGGAGGAACTGCCGATGGCTGCACCTTC. This encodes CASTRGGTADGCTF.